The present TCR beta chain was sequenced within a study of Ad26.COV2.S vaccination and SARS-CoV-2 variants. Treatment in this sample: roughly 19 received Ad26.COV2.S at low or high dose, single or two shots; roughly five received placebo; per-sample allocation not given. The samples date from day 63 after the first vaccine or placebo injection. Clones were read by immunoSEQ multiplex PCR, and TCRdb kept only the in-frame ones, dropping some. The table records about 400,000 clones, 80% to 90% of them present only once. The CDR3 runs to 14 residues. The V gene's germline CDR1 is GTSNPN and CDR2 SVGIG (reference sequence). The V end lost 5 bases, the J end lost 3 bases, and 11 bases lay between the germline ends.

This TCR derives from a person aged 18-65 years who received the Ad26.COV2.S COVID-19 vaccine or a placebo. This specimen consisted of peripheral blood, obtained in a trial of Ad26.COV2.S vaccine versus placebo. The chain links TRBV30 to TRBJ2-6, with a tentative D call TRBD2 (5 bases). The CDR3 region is CAWGGLGGANVLTF. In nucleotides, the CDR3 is TGTGCCTGGGGCGGGTTAGGTGGGGCCAACGTCCTGACTTTC.